This TCR beta chain comes out of a study of blood T cell repertoires in COVID-19. Study-level information: The study drew acute and convalescent COVID-19 samples from the United States, Italy and Spain.

Produced via immunoSEQ multiplex PCR; TCRdb's table is partial and in-frame only. The sample lists about 180,000 clones; approximately 80% were seen once. Trimming at V came to 4 bases and at J to 6 bases, leaving 15 bases not matched to a gene. The CDR3 runs to 17 residues. Looked up from germline, CDR1 is SNHLY and CDR2 is FYNNEI. Sequencing used PBMCs or T cells enriched from blood (not recorded which). The V gene is TRBV2, the J gene TRBJ2-7, with 10 nucleotides matching TRBD2. This sequence originates from a man in his sixties who had been exposed to COVID-19. CDR3 sequence reads: CASSATTGLAGESEQYF. The CDR3 DNA follows: TGTGCCAGCAGTGCTACTACCGGGCTAGCGGGAGAAAGCGAGCAGTACTTC.